This entry features one T cell receptor (beta chain) sequence. The antigen this receptor binds is unknown. No base-level quality is on record; no much larger clone is a single base apart. Other DNA sequences in the same sample also yield this CDR3. The data belong to a study of shared clonotypes between healthy human individuals (dated by TCRdb to the early 2020s). Regarding the complete study: The cohort comprised a couple of women and a few men aged 18 to 49 years. For each donor, three plates each were used for CD4 naive and CD4 memory, two plates were used for CD8 naive, and one plate was used for CD8 memory. Blood TCR repertoires of roughly 5 healthy adults were deeply sequenced to estimate repertoire size and the extent of clonotype sharing between individuals. Different laboratories and diverse techniques were used to prepare libraries and sequence TCR repertoires, to increase sequencing depth and limit assay-specific biases. Leukapheresis yielded between about 0.94 and 9 billion PBMCs per donor.

In the germline V gene (reference sequence), CDR1 corresponds to SGHNT and CDR2 to YYREEE. The CDR3 has 11 amino acids, counting the end cysteine and phenylalanine. Solely the CDR3 DNA is kept, with 33 bases framed from the first base. Between the V and J ends, shortened by 3 bases and 5 bases respectively, the junction contains 2 bases. Using the deep immunoSEQ assay, multiplex PCR amplified TCR CDR3 regions from genomic DNA. Extracted genomic DNA from each cell subset was distributed evenly across all wells of several immunoSEQ 96-well plates, and each plate was treated as a replicate. Each replicate PCR for sorted subsets received about 180 ng genomic DNA, equal to 30,000 or so T cell genomes. The purified libraries were quantified using a Qubit 3.0 fluorometer, sized with a Bioanalyzer 2100, and then quantified again using the KAPA Library Quantification kit. Every immunoSEQ 96-well plate was sequenced on a separate single-read 150-cycle Illumina NextSeq 550 flow cell. On the authors' methods: Because the immunoSEQ output included only junctional sequences and no quality scores, the filtering could not be the same as the filtering used for full-length reads. To assign V/J genes and CDR3, sequences were annotated against IMGT germline references using PyIR, a Python wrapper for IgBLAST v1.9. Reads were filtered out if the reads had weak V/J assignments (E-value above 1e-6), no CDR3, stop codons, out-of-frame junctions, or ambiguous translated residues. V3J clonotypes were defined as sequences sharing an identical inferred V gene, J gene, and CDR3 amino acid sequence. The percentage overlap between two repertoires was calculated by dividing the number of shared unique clonotypes by the size of the smaller repertoire. Three approaches were used to assess repertoire richness: RTK rarefaction, the Chao1 estimator, and Recon v2.1 estimates of unobserved clonotypes. For all TCRbeta clonotypes obtained by the gDNA method from a few donors, generation probabilities were computed with OLGA. What TCRdb holds here is the immuneACCESS table cut down to in-frame rearrangements. Part of the clones is not present; checked against another copy, under half of the missing clones reflect an unresolved V gene, and the others are unexplained. That table supplies the V and J calls and clone size; D and trimming were determined from the DNA. The sample table records approximately 2.5 million clones; approximately 93% of these occur just once. The ten largest clones add up to 0.36% of the sample.

The full study reports these points: Incomplete sequencing was indicated by rarefaction of sorted-subset datasets, despite the large sequencing depth. About 5% of naive CD4, around 3.5% of naive CD8, 2.3% of memory CD4, and more than 0.35% of memory CD8 clonotypes were shared across several donors. Compared with non-shared clonotypes, clonotypes shared by all four sorted-subset donors had higher generation probabilities. Sampling was limited to blood, and TCR repertoires in tissue likely differ from TCR repertoires in blood. Estimated clonotype richness was generally larger for naive than for memory subsets. Pairwise subsampling led to the expectation that sequencing depth would affect the degree of clonotype sharing among donors. The small number of donors limited the genetic and exposure-history diversity represented.

Donors were healthy HIV-negative adults with no recently reported acute infections or vaccinations. Every donor was a Caucasian adult residing in Nashville, Tennessee, USA. CD4+ T cells were enriched by magnetic negative selection, after which naive cells were positively selected on CD45RA and the negative fraction was taken as the memory subset. After blood collection by leukapheresis, PBMCs were isolated using Ficoll-Histopaque density gradient centrifugation and then cryopreserved in the vapor phase of liquid nitrogen. Analytical flow cytometry was used to check the purity and quantity of each magnetically sorted T cell population. Each sorted fraction had its genomic DNA isolated and then quantified by UV absorbance on a Nanodrop 2000c.

This sequence uses TRBV5-4 and TRBJ1-4; confidence is insufficient to name the D gene. The receptor was isolated from a man younger than 35 in good health. Some clones in this sample may be carry-over from other donors' samples. Sequencing input: naive CD4+ T cells from PBMCs. What the cell subset or site label conveys for this sample: CD45RA+ positively selected. The DNA sequence reads TGTGCCAGCAGCTCGAATGAAAAACTGTTTTTT. This is translated as CASSSNEKLFF.